Below, 4 T cell receptor beta chains from the same sample are listed, as sequenced in a study of shared clonotypes between healthy human individuals. Repertoires were generated with immunoSEQ multiplex PCR, while TCRdb's copy carries only in-frame clones and drops some. The table lists 2 million to 2.5 million clones, more than 85% of them singletons. What was sequenced was naive CD4+ T cells from PBMCs. Stated subset: CD45RA+ positively selected. The receptors derive from a young man in good health. Some clones in this sample may be carry-over from other donors' samples.

The chain joins TRBV15 to TRBJ2-3, with 7 bases lining up with TRBD1. Per germline, CDR1 LNHNV and CDR2 YYDKDF (reference sequence). This CDR3 region has 15 residues. With 1 base clipped from V and 2 bases from J, the junction kept 3 bases outside the gene matches. The CDR3 reads CATSRGDRFTDTQYF. The CDR3 region has the DNA TGTGCCACCAGCAGAGGGGACAGATTCACAGATACGCAGTATTTT.

This chain connects TRBV7-8 to TRBJ1-2, with D perhaps TRBD1 (6 bases). The CDR3 contains 14 residues. V dropped 1 base and J dropped 4 bases, with 10 bases sitting between them. Germline V CDR1 and CDR2: SGHVS, FQNEAQ. The DNA for the CDR3 is TGTGCCAGCAGCTTAGGTCGGACAGCCTATGGCTACACCTTC. Translated, it gives CASSLGRTAYGYTF. Using reference TRBV7-8 and TRBJ1-2 for the parts outside the CDR3, the full variable domain is GAGVSQSPRYKVAKRGQDVALRCDPISGHVSLFWYQQALGQGPEFLTYFQNEAQLDKSGLPSDRFFAERPEGSVSTLKIQRTQQEDSAVYLCASSLGRTAYGYTFGSGTRLTVV.

This chain uses TRBV9 with TRBJ2-3; D possibly corresponds to TRBD1 (6 bases). V was shortened by 4 bases and J by 2 bases, with 8 bases between the two germline ends. CDR1 is SGDLS and CDR2 is YYNGEE in the germline V gene. CDR3 length: 13 amino acids. The CDR3 loop is CASSRGFTDTQYF. For the CDR3, the DNA is TGTGCCAGCAGCAGGGGGTTCACAGATACGCAGTATTTT.

The rearrangement joins TRBV11-2 to TRBJ2-3; D gene uncertain. Trimming stripped 2 bases from V and 5 bases from J, with 8 bases between. This CDR3 has 13 amino acids. The germline V gene has CDR1 SGHAT and CDR2 FQNNGV. The CDR3 nucleotides read TGTGCCAGCAGCTTATCTCCGCTAGATACGCAGTATTTT. This gives the protein CASSLSPLDTQYF.